A single sample is the source of the 16 T cell receptor beta chains below, sequenced in a study of blood T cell repertoires in COVID-19. Repertoires were generated with immunoSEQ multiplex PCR, while TCRdb's copy carries only in-frame clones and drops some. The sample has fewer than 200,000 clones, approximately 80% seen once. Material: peripheral blood. The receptors were sampled from a human donor in a cohort sampled during active COVID-19.

CDR3 residues: CASSLRGAYSNQPQHF. The CDR3 DNA sequence: TGTGCCAGCAGTTTAAGAGGAGCCTATAGCAATCAGCCCCAGCATTTT. The V and J genes are TRBV27 and TRBJ1-5; unclear D gene. The CDR3 runs to 16 residues. Per germline, CDR1 MNHEY and CDR2 SMNVEV (reference sequence). V was cut by 2 bases and J by 0 bases, with 11 bases left in between.

The chain links TRBV2 to TRBJ1-2; D remains ambiguous. The CDR3 spans 12 residues. Trimming removed 9 bases from V and 8 bases from J, with 16 bases in between. Germline-derived CDR1 and CDR2 are SNHLY and FYNNEI. The CDR3 bases are TGTGCCAGGCGAGACTCGCCTAGCGGCTACACCTTC. Its translation is CARRDSPSGYTF.

The CDR3 spells CASSRGLETQYF. The CDR3 nucleotides read TGTGCCAGCAGCAGGGGGCTTGAGACCCAGTACTTC. This sequence joins TRBV7-8 and TRBJ2-5, with 7 bases identical to TRBD1. Per the germline V gene, CDR1 is SGHVS and CDR2 is FQNEAQ. The ends lost 5 bases at V and 5 bases at J; junction bases unmatched: 2. This CDR3 region has 12 residues.

V gene TRBV3-1 (or the pseudogene TRBV3-2) combines with J gene TRBJ2-7; a possible D gene is TRBD2 (6 bases). Trimming took off 8 bases at V and 2 bases at J, with 7 bases between the two ends. The CDR3 loop spans 11 amino acids. Germline CDR1 is LGHDT and CDR2 is YNNKEL (reference sequence). The CDR3: CASAGTYEQYF. Written as DNA, the CDR3 is TGTGCCAGCGCGGGGACCTACGAGCAGTACTTC.

The V and J genes are TRBV5-1 and TRBJ2-5; 7 bases are shared with TRBD1. The CDR3 length is 18 residues. With 3 bases clipped from V and 2 bases from J, the junction kept 16 bases outside the gene matches. Germline-derived CDR1 and CDR2 are SGHRS and YFSETQ. The CDR3 DNA sequence: TGCGCCAGCAGCTATACGTACAATCCCGGGACAGCTCAAGAGACCCAGTACTTC. Amino acid sequence: CASSYTYNPGTAQETQYF.

The rearrangement links TRBV6-2 or TRBV6-3 to TRBJ2-5; D may be TRBD1 (7 bases). V gave up 4 bases and J gave up 6 bases, with 24 bases separating them. The CDR3 sequence is 17 residues long. Germline lookup yields CDR1 MNHEY and CDR2 SVGEGT. The CDR3 region has the DNA TGTGCCAGCAGTTCCCCAGACCTCCCAGGGGGGCTGAAGACCCAGTACTTC. It encodes CASSSPDLPGGLKTQYF.

J is TRBJ2-7 and V is TRBV5-6; a weak D match, TRBD1 (6 bases). The germline V gene encodes CDR1 SGHDT and CDR2 YYEEEE. The CDR3 has 14 residues. The V end lost 5 bases, the J end lost 3 bases, and 15 bases lay between the germline ends. CDR3 amino acids: CASSPGAPGYEQYF. The CDR3 coding sequence is TGTGCCAGCAGTCCAGGGGCGCCTGGCTACGAGCAGTACTTC.

This clone came up a few times. V and J are TRBV5-1 and TRBJ2-7, with 7 bases lining up with TRBD1. The CDR3 is 15 amino acids. Germline CDR1 is SGHRS and CDR2 is YFSETQ. Losses at the gene ends were 3 bases for V and 2 bases for J; bases not matched to a gene: 8. In nucleotides, the CDR3 is TGCGCCAGCAGCTCTCTCGGACAGGTTCCCTACGAGCAGTACTTC. This encodes CASSSLGQVPYEQYF. The variable domain in full, completed from reference TRBV5-1 and TRBJ2-7, reads KAGVTQTPRYLIKTRGQQVTLSCSPISGHRSVSWYQQTPGQGLQFLFEYFSETQRNKGNFPGRFSGRQFSNSRSEMNVSTLELGDSALYLCASSSLGQVPYEQYFGPGTRLTVT.

J is TRBJ2-4 and V is TRBV28; 9 nucleotides line up with TRBD2. The ends lost 5 bases at V and 7 bases at J; junction bases unmatched: 12. In germline, CDR1 is MDHEN, CDR2 SYDVKM. The CDR3 spans 16 residues. The CDR3 coding sequence is TGTGCCAGCAGTCCCACTAGCGGGTACCCTACCAACATTCAGTACTTC. Protein sequence: CASSPTSGYPTNIQYF. Based on the CDR3 plus reference TRBV28 and TRBJ2-4, the full variable domain is DVKVTQSSRYLVKRTGEKVFLECVQDMDHENMFWYRQDPGLGLRLIYFSYDVKMKEKGDIPEGYSVSREKKERFSLILESASTNQTSMYLCASSPTSGYPTNIQYFGAGTRLSVL.

This chain joins TRBV7-2 and TRBJ2-7, with D tentatively TRBD1 (5 bases). CDR1 and CDR2 (germline): SGHTA, FQGNSA. This CDR3 comprises 16 residues. Trimming took 2 bases from V and 5 from J, leaving 19 bases between them. CDR3 in amino acids: CASSLRMGQGRDEQYF. As DNA, the CDR3 is TGTGCCAGCAGCTTACGCATGGGTCAGGGCCGTGACGAGCAGTACTTC.

The chain has TRBV10-2 and TRBJ1-6; 8 nucleotides agree with TRBD1. In germline, CDR1 is WSHSY, CDR2 SAAADI. V lost 7 bases, J lost 10 bases, and 9 bases stayed unmatched. This CDR3 has 14 amino acids. CDR3 sequence (DNA): TGCGCCAGCACCATACAGGGGGTTGGGTCACCCCTCCACTTT. This sequence encodes CASTIQGVGSPLHF.

The V call is TRBV7-9, the J call TRBJ1-1; 9 positions agree with TRBD1. Trimming at V came to 5 bases and at J to 11 bases, leaving 12 bases not matched to a gene. Germline lookup yields CDR1 SEHNR and CDR2 FQNEAQ (reference sequence). The CDR3 has 14 amino acids. The CDR3 protein is CASSRQGEGLVAFF. As DNA, the CDR3 is TGTGCCAGCAGCCGACAGGGGGAGGGTCTAGTGGCTTTCTTT.

The J gene is TRBJ2-3, the V gene TRBV11-2, with 9 bases fitting TRBD2. CDR3 length: 15 amino acids. J gave up 6 bases and V 2 bases, and 6 bases lay outside the gene matches. Looked up from germline, CDR1 is SGHAT and CDR2 is FQNNGV. The CDR3 DNA sequence: TGTGCCAGCAGCTTAAACATAGCGGGAGCCGATACGCAGTATTTT. Translated, it gives CASSLNIAGADTQYF. The full variable domain, completed using reference TRBV11-2 and TRBJ2-3, is EAGVAQSPRYKIIEKRQSVAFWCNPISGHATLYWYQQILGQGPKLLIQFQNNGVVDDSQLPKDRFSAERLKGVDSTLKIQPAKLEDSAVYLCASSLNIAGADTQYFGPGTRLTVL.

This chain connects TRBV9 to TRBJ2-1, with 9 bases that match TRBD1. V trimming: 0 bases; J trimming: 8 bases; junction bases outside the gene matches: 6. There are 15 residues in the CDR3. Germline CDR1 and CDR2: SGDLS and YYNGEE. For the CDR3, the DNA is TGTGCCAGCAGCGTAGGGGGACAGGGTTTCGATGAGCAGTTCTTC. Amino acids: CASSVGGQGFDEQFF.

The chain carries TRBV15 and TRBJ2-7; TRBD1 is a possible D gene (5 bases). Trimming removed 0 bases at V and 6 bases at J, with 6 bases between. The germline V gene encodes CDR1 LNHNV and CDR2 YYDKDF (reference sequence). This CDR3 is 12 amino acids long. This CDR3 reads CATSREGAEQYF. The CDR3 DNA is TGTGCCACCAGCAGAGAAGGGGCCGAGCAGTACTTC. The full variable domain, with the rest looked up from reference TRBV15 and TRBJ2-7, is DAMVIQNPRYQVTQFGKPVTLSCSQTLNHNVMYWYQQKSSQAPKLLFHYYDKDFNNEADTPDNFQSRRPNTSFCFLDIRSPGLGDTAMYLCATSREGAEQYFGPGTRLTVT.

This clone turned up a few times. The chain joins TRBV10-2 to TRBJ1-1; TRBD1 matches at 8 bases. The CDR3 covers 14 residues. From germline, CDR1 is WSHSY and CDR2 SAAADI. The trim removed 6 bases at V and 6 bases at J, leaving 9 bases unmatched. The CDR3 reads CASSETGDGAEAFF. CDR3 bases: TGCGCCAGCAGCGAGACAGGGGACGGAGCTGAAGCTTTCTTT.